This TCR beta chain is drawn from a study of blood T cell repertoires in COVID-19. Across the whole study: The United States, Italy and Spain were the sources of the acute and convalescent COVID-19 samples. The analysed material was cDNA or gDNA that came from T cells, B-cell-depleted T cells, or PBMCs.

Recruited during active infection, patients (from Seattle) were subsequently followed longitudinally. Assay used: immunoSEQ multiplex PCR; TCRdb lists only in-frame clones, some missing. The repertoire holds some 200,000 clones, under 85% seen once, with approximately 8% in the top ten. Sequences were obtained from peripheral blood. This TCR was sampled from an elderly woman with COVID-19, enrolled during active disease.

CDR3 in DNA: TGTGCCAGCAGCGTAGGGGCCTCCTTCGGGGTTAACTATGGCTACACCTTC. Translation: CASSVGASFGVNYGYTF. This sequence joins TRBV9 and TRBJ1-2; D ambiguous. The V gene lost 0 bases and the J gene lost 1 base, with 16 bases spanning the gap. This CDR3 has 17 residues. Germline CDR1 is SGDLS and CDR2 is YYNGEE.